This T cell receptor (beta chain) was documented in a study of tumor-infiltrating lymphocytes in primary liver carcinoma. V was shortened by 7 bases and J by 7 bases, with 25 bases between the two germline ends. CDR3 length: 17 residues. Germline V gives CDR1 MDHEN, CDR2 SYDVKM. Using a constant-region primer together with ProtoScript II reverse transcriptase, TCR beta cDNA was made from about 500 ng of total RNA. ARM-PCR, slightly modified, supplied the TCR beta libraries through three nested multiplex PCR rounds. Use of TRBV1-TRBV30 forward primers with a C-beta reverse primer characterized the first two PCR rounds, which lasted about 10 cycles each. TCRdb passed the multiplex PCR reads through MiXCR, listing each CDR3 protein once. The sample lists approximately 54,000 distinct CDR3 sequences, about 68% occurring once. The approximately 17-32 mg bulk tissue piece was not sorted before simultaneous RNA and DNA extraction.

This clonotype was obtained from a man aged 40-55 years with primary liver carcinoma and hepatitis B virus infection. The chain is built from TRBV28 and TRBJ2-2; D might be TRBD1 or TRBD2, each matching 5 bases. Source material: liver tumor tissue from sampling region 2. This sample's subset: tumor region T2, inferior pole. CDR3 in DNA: TGTGCCAGCAACCTCCCCCGGGGCATGAGTATGGGCGGGGAGCTGTTTTTT. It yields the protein CASNLPRGMSMGGELFF. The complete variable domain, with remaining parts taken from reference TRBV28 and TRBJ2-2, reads DVKVTQSSRYLVKRTGEKVFLECVQDMDHENMFWYRQDPGLGLRLIYFSYDVKMKEKGDIPEGYSVSREKKERFSLILESASTNQTSMYLCASNLPRGMSMGGELFFGEGSRLTVL.